This T cell receptor beta chain was documented in a study of blood T cell repertoires in COVID-19. Study-level background: Collection of acute and convalescent COVID-19 samples took place in the United States, Italy and Spain. In each case, the material was cDNA or gDNA derived from T cells, B-cell-depleted T cells, or PBMCs.

In the original workflow: Reference gene primers were amplified, and this amplification served to estimate nucleated cell counts. TCRdb keeps only in-frame clones here, not all; method: immunoSEQ multiplex PCR. That table furnishes V, J and clone size, whereas the DNA furnished D and trimming. The table has some 240,000 clones, around 80% seen once. The germline V and J ends were trimmed by 1 base and 0 bases, with 7 bases remaining between them. CDR3 length equals 14 residues. From germline, CDR1 is SGHTA and CDR2 FQGNSA. This sequence was found in a woman aged 70 to 79 with acute or convalescent COVID-19. Sample: peripheral blood. The J gene is TRBJ2-7, the V gene TRBV7-2; D call uncertain. In nucleotides, the CDR3 is TGTGCCAGCAGCTTAGAGAACTACTCCTACGAGCAGTACTTC. As protein: CASSLENYSYEQYF. The full variable domain, completed using reference TRBV7-2 and TRBJ2-7, is GAGVSQSPSNKVTEKGKDVELRCDPISGHTALYWYRQSLGQGLEFLIYFQGNSAPDKSGLPSDRFSAERTGGSVSTLTIQRTQQEDSAVYLCASSLENYSYEQYFGPGTRLTVT.